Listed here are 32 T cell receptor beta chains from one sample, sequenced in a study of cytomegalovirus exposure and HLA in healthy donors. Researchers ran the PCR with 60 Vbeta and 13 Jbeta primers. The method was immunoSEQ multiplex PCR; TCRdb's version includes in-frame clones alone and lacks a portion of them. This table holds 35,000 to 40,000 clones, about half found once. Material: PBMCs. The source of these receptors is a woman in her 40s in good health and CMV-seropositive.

The CDR3 loop reads CASSIRGMEAFF. CDR3 sequence (DNA): TGTGCCAGTAGTATACGAGGTATGGAAGCTTTCTTT. V is TRBV19 and J is TRBJ1-1; no definite D call. Trimming took 2 bases from V and 8 from J, leaving 9 bases between them. The CDR3 length is 12 residues. From germline, CDR1 is LNHDA and CDR2 SQIVND (reference sequence).

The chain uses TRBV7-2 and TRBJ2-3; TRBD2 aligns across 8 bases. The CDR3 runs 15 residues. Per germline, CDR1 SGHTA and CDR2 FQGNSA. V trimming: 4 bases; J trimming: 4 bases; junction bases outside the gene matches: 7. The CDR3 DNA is TGTGCCAGCAGCTCACCGGGACTAGGGGCAGATACGCAGTATTTT. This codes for CASSSPGLGADTQYF.

For the CDR3, the DNA is TGTGCCAGCAGCCTAATGCAGGGGTTCCAAGAGACCCAGTACTTC. Translated, it gives CASSLMQGFQETQYF. The chain links TRBV11-2 to TRBJ2-5, with D tentatively TRBD1 (6 bases). This CDR3 comprises 15 residues. Trimming cost V 5 bases and J 1 base, with 14 bases left between them. Germline-derived CDR1 and CDR2 are SGHAT and FQNNGV.

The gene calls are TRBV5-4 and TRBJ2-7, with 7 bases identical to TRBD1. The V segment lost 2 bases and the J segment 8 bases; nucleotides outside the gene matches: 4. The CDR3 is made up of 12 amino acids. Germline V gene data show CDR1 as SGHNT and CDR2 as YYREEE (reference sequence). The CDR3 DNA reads TGTGCCAGCAGCTTCTTACAGGGGCAGCAGTACTTC. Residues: CASSFLQGQQYF.

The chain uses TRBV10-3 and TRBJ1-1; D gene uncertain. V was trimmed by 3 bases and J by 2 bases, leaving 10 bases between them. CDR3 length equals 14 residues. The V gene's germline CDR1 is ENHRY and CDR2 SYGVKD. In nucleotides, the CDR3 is TGTGCCATCAGTGATCCCTTGTTAAACACTGAAGCTTTCTTT. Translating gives CAISDPLLNTEAFF.

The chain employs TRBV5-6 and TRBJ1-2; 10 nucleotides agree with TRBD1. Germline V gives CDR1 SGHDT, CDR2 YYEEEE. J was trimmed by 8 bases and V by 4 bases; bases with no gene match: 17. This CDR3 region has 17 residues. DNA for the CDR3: TGTGCCAGCAGCCAATACCGAACGGGACAGGGGAATAGGGGCTACACCTTC. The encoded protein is CASSQYRTGQGNRGYTF.

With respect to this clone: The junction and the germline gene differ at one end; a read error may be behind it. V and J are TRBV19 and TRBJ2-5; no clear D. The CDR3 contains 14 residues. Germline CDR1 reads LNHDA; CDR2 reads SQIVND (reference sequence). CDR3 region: CASGRGQTEESQYF. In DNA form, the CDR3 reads TGTGCCAGTGGAAGAGGCCAGACGGAAGAGAGCCAGTACTTC.

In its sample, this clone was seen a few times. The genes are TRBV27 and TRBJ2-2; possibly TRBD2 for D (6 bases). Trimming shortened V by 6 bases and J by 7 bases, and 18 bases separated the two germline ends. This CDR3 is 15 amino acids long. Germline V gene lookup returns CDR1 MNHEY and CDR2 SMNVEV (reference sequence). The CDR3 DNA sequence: TGTGCCAGCAGACGCGGGGTAGCCGGGGTCGGGGAGCTGTTTTTT. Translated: CASRRGVAGVGELFF.

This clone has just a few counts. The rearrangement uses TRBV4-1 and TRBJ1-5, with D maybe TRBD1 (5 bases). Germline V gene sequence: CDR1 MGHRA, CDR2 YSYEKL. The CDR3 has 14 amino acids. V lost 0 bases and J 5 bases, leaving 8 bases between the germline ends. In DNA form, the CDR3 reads TGCGCCAGCAGCCAAGACAGGGAAGATCAGCCCCAGCATTTT. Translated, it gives CASSQDREDQPQHF.

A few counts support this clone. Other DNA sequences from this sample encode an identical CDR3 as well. The chain's CDR3 is CASSLGTGISYEQYF. The CDR3 nucleotides read TGTGCCAGCAGCTTAGGGACCGGGATCTCCTACGAGCAGTACTTC. This rearrangement joins TRBV7-8 to TRBJ2-7, with D tentatively TRBD2 (5 bases). Germline V gives CDR1 SGHVS, CDR2 FQNEAQ. Between the trimmed V and J ends, which lost 1 base and 0 bases, there was a span of 10 bases. The CDR3 has 15 residues.

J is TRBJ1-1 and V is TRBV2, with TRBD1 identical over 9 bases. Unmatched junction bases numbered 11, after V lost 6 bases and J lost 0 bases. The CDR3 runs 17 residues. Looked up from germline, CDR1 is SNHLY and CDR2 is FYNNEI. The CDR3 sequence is CASRFSGTGSMNTEAFF. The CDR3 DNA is TGTGCCAGCAGGTTTTCCGGGACAGGGAGCATGAACACTGAAGCTTTCTTT.

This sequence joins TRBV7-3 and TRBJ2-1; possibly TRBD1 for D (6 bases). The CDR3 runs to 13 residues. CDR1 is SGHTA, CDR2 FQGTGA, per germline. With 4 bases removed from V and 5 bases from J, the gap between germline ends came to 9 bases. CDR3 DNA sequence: TGTGCCAGCAGCTACGGACAGAACAATGAGCAGTTCTTC. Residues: CASSYGQNNEQFF. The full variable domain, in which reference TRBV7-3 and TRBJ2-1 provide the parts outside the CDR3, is GAGVSQTPSNKVTEKGKYVELRCDPISGHTALYWYRQSLGQGPEFLIYFQGTGAADDSGLPNDRFFAVRPEGSVSTLKIQRTERGDSAVYLCASSYGQNNEQFFGPGTRLTVL.

The CDR3 DNA reads as TGTGCCTGGAGTGAGGGGACAGGGGTACGGCGTGGGCAGCCCCAGCATTTT. Translation: CAWSEGTGVRRGQPQHF. This sequence joins TRBV30 and TRBJ1-5; TRBD1 agrees at 10 bases. The V gene end was trimmed by 1 base and the J gene end by 7 bases; junction bases not matched to a gene: 13. The CDR3 runs 17 residues. Germline V lookup: CDR1 GTSNPN, CDR2 SVGIG (reference sequence).

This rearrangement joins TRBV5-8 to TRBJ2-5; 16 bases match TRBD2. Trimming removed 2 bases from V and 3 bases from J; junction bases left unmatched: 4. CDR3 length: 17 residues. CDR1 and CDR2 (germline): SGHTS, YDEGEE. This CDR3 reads CASSFGTSGGAKETQYF. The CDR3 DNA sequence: TGTGCCAGCAGCTTCGGGACTAGCGGGGGGGCCAAAGAGACCCAGTACTTC.

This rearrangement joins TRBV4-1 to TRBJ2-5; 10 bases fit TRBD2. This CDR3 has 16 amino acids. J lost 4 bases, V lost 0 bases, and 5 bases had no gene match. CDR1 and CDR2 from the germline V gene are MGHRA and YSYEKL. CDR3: CASSQEPGLARETQYF. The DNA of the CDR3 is TGCGCCAGCAGCCAAGAACCGGGACTAGCGAGAGAGACCCAGTACTTC.

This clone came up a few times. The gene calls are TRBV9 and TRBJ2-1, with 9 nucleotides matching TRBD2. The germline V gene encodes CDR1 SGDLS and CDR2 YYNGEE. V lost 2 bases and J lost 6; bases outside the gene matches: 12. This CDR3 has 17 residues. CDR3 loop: CASSVSSARGGPNEQFF. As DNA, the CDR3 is TGTGCCAGCAGCGTCTCCTCGGCGCGGGGGGGCCCCAATGAGCAGTTCTTC.

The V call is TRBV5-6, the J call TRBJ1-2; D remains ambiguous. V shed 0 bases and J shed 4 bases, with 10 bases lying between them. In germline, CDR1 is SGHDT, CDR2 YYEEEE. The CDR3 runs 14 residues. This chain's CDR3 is CASSLDMGSYGYTF. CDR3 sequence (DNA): TGTGCCAGCAGCTTGGATATGGGGAGCTATGGCTACACCTTC.

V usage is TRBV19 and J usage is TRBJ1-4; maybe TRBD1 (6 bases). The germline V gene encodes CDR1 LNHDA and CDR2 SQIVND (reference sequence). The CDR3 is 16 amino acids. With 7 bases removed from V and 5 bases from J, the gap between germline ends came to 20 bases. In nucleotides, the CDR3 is TGTGCCAGTAAATCTAACGGGGGGCGGACAAATGAAAAACTGTTTTTT. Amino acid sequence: CASKSNGGRTNEKLFF.

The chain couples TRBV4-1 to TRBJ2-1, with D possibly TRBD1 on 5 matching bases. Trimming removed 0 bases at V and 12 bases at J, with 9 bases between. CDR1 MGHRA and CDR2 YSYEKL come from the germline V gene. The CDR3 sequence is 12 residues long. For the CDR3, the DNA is TGCGCCAGCAGCCAAGAGTATACAGGGCAGTTCTTC. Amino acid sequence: CASSQEYTGQFF.

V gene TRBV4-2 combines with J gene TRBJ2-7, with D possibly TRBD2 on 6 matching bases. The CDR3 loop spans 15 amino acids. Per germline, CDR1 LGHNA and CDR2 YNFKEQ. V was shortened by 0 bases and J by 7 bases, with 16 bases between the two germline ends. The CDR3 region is CASSQDPAGTREQYF. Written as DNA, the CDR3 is TGTGCCAGCAGCCAAGACCCTGCGGGGACGAGAGAGCAGTACTTC.

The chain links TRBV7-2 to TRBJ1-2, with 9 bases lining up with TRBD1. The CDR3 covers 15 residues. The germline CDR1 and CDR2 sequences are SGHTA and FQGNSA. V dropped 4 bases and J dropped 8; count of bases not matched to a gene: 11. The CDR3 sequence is CASSYTDRQGGGYTF. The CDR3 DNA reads TGTGCCAGCAGCTACACGGATAGACAGGGGGGCGGCTACACCTTC.

CDR3 amino acids: CASSLDLPQAGNTIYF. The CDR3 DNA sequence: TGTGCCAGCAGCTTAGATCTCCCGCAAGCGGGGAACACCATATATTTT. The V gene is TRBV11-2, the J gene TRBJ1-3, with D unclear. V was cut by 0 bases and J by 7 bases, with 16 bases left in between. The CDR3 runs to 16 residues. From germline, CDR1 is SGHAT and CDR2 FQNNGV.

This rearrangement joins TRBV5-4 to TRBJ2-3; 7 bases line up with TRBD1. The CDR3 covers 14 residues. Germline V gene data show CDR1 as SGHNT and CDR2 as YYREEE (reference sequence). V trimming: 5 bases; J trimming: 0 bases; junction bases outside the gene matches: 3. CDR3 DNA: TGTGCCAGCAGACCGACAGGGAGCACAGATACGCAGTATTTT. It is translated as CASRPTGSTDTQYF.

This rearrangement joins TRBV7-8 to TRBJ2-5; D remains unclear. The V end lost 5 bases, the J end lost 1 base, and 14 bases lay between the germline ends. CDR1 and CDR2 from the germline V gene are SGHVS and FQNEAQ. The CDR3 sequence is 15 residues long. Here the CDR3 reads CASSLMRDTQETQYF. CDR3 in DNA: TGTGCCAGCAGCCTAATGCGAGACACCCAAGAGACCCAGTACTTC.

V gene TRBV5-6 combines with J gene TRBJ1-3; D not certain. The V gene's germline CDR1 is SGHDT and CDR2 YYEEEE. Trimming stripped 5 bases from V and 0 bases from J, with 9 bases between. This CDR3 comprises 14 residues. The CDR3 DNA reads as TGTGCCAGCAGGTGGGGAGGCTCTGGAAACACCATATATTTT. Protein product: CASRWGGSGNTIYF. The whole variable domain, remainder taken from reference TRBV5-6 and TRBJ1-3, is DAGVTQSPTHLIKTRGQQVTLRCSPKSGHDTVSWYQQALGQGPQFIFQYYEEEERQRGNFPDRFSGHQFPNYSSELNVNALLLGDSALYLCASRWGGSGNTIYFGEGSWLTVV.

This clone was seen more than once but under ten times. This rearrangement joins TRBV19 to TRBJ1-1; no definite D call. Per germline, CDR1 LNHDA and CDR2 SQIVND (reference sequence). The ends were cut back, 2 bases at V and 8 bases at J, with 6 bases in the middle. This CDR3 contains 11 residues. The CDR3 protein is CASSIKLEAFF. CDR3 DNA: TGTGCCAGTAGTATAAAACTAGAAGCTTTCTTT.

The CDR3 sequence: CASSLYAGGADTQYF. The CDR3 nucleotides are TGTGCCAGCAGTTTATACGCGGGGGGGGCAGATACGCAGTATTTT. This chain links TRBV28 with TRBJ2-3; 9 bases are shared with TRBD2. Germline V gene sequence: CDR1 MDHEN, CDR2 SYDVKM. The CDR3 has 15 amino acids. The V segment lost 1 base and the J segment 4 bases; nucleotides outside the gene matches: 3.

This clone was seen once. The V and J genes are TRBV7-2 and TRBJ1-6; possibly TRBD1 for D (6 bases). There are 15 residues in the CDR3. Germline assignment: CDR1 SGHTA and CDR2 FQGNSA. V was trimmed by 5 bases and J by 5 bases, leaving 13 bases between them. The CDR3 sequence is CASSRRGENNSPLHF. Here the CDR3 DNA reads TGTGCCAGCAGCCGCAGGGGAGAGAATAATTCACCCCTCCACTTT.

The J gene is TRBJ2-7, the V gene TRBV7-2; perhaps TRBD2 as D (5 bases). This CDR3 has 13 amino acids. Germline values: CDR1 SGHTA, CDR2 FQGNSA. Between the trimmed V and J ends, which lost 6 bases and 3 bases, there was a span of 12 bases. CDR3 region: CASRSLAFYEQYF. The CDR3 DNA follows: TGTGCCAGCAGAAGCCTAGCTTTCTACGAGCAGTACTTC.

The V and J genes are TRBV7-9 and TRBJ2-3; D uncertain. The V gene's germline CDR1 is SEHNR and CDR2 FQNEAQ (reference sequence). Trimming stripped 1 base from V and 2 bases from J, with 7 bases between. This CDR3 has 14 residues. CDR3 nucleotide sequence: TGTGCCAGCAGCTTAGAGCGCTTCACAGATACGCAGTATTTT. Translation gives CASSLERFTDTQYF.

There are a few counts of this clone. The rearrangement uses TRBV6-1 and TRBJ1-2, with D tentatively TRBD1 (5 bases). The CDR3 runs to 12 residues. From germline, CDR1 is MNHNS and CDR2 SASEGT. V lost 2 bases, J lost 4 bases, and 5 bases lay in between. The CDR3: CASSEQGYGYTF. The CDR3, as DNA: TGTGCCAGCAGTGAACAGGGCTATGGCTACACCTTC.

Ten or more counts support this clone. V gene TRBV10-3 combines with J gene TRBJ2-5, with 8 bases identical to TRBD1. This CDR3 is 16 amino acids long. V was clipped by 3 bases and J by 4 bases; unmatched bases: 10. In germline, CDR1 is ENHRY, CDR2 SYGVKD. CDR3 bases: TGTGCCATCAGTGACCCGGTCGGACAGGGCCGAGAGACCCAGTACTTC. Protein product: CAISDPVGQGRETQYF.